This note documents a single TCR beta chain sequence. Its target antigen remains unknown. Per-nucleotide qualities are absent, and no much larger clonotype sits a single base away. The data derive from a study of cytomegalovirus exposure and HLA in healthy donors (dated by TCRdb to about 2017). Background on the whole study: According to an earlier analysis of 587 of the donors, 200 million or so T cells yielded 90 million to 140 million unique TCR beta sequences and 250 to 350 Gb of sequence data. An early release covering some 640 HLA-typed donors comprised approximately 300 gigabases of sequencing data and 85 million to 100 million unique TCR sequences. The genetic ancestry cluster associated with self-reported Caucasian donors included 81% of the roughly 380 genotyped donors. The study aimed to test whether cataloging public T cell receptors could reveal signatures of past pathogen exposure. The study profiled the T cell repertoires of 500 to 800 subjects by immunosequencing and related them to cytomegalovirus serostatus. Along with the roughly 610-subject first cohort, a separate validation cohort of over 90 different subjects was used. The study combined high-throughput TCR immunosequencing, statistical association of individual TCRs with disease status, and machine learning to predict cytomegalovirus infection status. A later analysis re-examined previously published TCR beta repertoires from about 700 donors and added high-resolution HLA genotyping to investigate patterns of TCR occurrence. Rather than using new phenotypic data, the later analysis identified candidate immune exposures from TCR beta sequences and from how often those sequences occurred across donors. An earlier analysis of approximately 640 of the donors applied high-throughput TCR beta sequencing to assess whether each TCR beta V gene segment acted as functional or pseudogenic. Donor age, sex, ethnicity and CMV serostatus were compiled alongside the repertoire data. Genome-wide SNP genotypes for about 65% of the roughly 670 donors were used in a later genetic analysis, which treated that subset as a discovery cohort. Every repertoire in the discovery cohort had been generated on one and the same sequencing platform. HLA typing included class I and class II loci at four-digit resolution. Typing coverage differed by locus: A, B, C, DRB1 and DQB1 were typed in about 620-630 donors, DQA1 in about 500, DPA1 in some 610, and DPB1 in 472. Roughly 5 DR-DQ haplotypes were handled as single units for association and clustering, since linkage in the cohort was strong. Among about 360 genotyped donors of the cohort, an average of approximately 240,000 unique TCR beta nucleotide sequences were sequenced per donor, roughly 20% of them non-productive.

Trimming costs V 0 bases and J 7 bases, and their ends lie 12 bases apart. CDR1 and CDR2 are read off the germline V gene as MNHEY and SVGAGI. Counted from cysteine to phenylalanine, this CDR3 has 14 amino acids. CDR3 DNA is the only sequence kept; it has 42 bases, read in frame from the first base. The library was obtained by the immunoSEQ multiplex PCR assay. For the multiplex PCR, a mixture combining 60 forward primers for TCR Vbeta segments and 13 reverse primers for TCR Jbeta segments was used. The CDR3 region of rearranged TCR beta genes was amplified from genomic DNA with a multiplex PCR assay. The amplified TCR beta libraries were sequenced on the Illumina HiSeq System as 87-base-pair reads. Processing in the source paper ran as follows. A later analysis counted around 72 million unique TCR beta chains across the roughly 700 repertoires, and around 9.9 million of these chains were shared by at least two donors. To remove PCR and sequencing errors, raw reads were error-corrected and collapsed into unique sequences using a nearest-neighbor algorithm that merged closely related sequences. To assign V, D and J gene segments, CDR3 sequences were aligned to IMGT reference sequences. For a sequence to be retained, a match of at least six nucleotides to both a V gene segment and a J gene segment was required. Rearrangements were classified as productive when the CDR3 lacked stop codons and remained in frame with V and J, and all other rearrangements were classified as non-productive. Following IMGT convention, CDR3 was defined as the stretch from the second conserved V-encoded cysteine to the conserved J-encoded phenylalanine. In an earlier analysis of approximately 500 of the donors, sequences lacking an unambiguous match to a single V gene segment were excluded. An earlier analysis of approximately 590 of the donors classified V segments as functional when productive rearrangements were above 56.7% and as segregating when the standard deviation between donors was above 5%. A statistical classification framework was built to diagnose cytomegalovirus status from the catalog of TCR beta chain sequences. A later analysis assigned V and J genes by comparing TCR nucleotide sequences with IMGT/GENE-DB human TR gene sequences. The TCRdist pipeline was used in a later analysis to assign CDR3 sequences and most-parsimonious VDJ recombination scenarios. In a later analysis, each TCR beta chain was defined by its CDR3 amino acid sequence together with its V-gene family, and reads lacking a unique V-gene family were excluded. A later analysis removed roughly 590 highly shared, low-generation-probability nucleotide sequences to deal with suspected cross-contamination and a sequencing artifact. A later analysis calculated a clonal expansion index for each public chain from normalized within-repertoire ranks of inferred template counts. In a later analysis, generation probabilities were computed using a VDJ recombination model fitted to out-of-frame rearrangements, and the results were checked against IGoR. In a later analysis, TCR-TCR, TCR-HLA and TCR-CMV co-occurrence was scored with hypergeometric tests, and a repertoire-size bias correction was applied to TCR pairs. A later analysis estimated false discovery rates by permuting HLA or CMV assignments 20 times. In a later analysis, co-occurring TCRs were grouped using DBSCAN, and TCRdist sequence similarity was added for clustering within HLA-allele-positive subsets. Repertoires with fewer than 30,000 or more than 120,000 public chains, plus five repertoires with anomalous nucleotide sharing, were excluded from co-occurrence clustering. The clones in this table, taken by TCRdb from immuneACCESS, are in-frame only. Not every clone is retained; where verified, under half of the shortfall comes from an unresolved V gene, and the cause of the rest is unknown. V and J calls plus clone size are reproduced from that table; the DNA served to infer D and trimming. The sample yields about 140,000 clones; roughly 80% were counted once. The ten top clones hold around 4% of the sample.

The cohort was made up of around 720 healthy bone marrow donors. At the time of sampling, all cohort members were nominally healthy, though unrecorded immune exposures were likely present. The donor tested CMV seropositive and was one of the 289 seropositive cohort members. Each donor provided a peripheral blood sample, and peripheral blood mononuclear cells were used for TCR beta sequencing. The Qiagen DNeasy Blood Extraction Kit was used to extract genomic DNA from the blood cell samples. Summary of the overall study and its limitations: The study listed 170 or so TCR beta chains as associated with cytomegalovirus. Some IMGT-functional V segments, including TRBV6-2 and TRBV6-3, could not be distinguished by the 87-base-pair reads and were therefore excluded. A later analysis found that most CMV-associated TCR beta chains appeared HLA-restricted, with HLA associations seemingly driven largely by CMV exposure. Correlated functional status among segregating V segments might reflect linkage disequilibrium, but an unknown experimental factor could not be ruled out. While some public TCRs were present in many individuals, most TCR sequences turned up only very rarely across donors. Because HLA typing was unavailable for some donors at each locus, only the typed subset was used in association tests. Strong co-occurrence of HLA alleles, especially DR and DQ, made assigning TCR associations to individual alleles difficult. In a later analysis, several top co-occurrence clusters were reported to appear linked to parvovirus B19, influenza, CMV and Epstein-Barr virus. A later analysis found that HLA-associated TCR beta chains were more clonally expanded and had lower generation probabilities than equally common non-associated chains. Only TCR beta chains were sequenced in this cohort, and the absence of alpha or paired-chain data limited detectable features. A later genetic analysis reported fewer N-insertions in productive TCRs among donors in an Asian-associated ancestry cluster than the roughly 620-donor mean. In a later analysis, 16,951 TCR beta sequences were associated with specific HLA alleles at a false discovery rate of 0.05. In vitro tests confirmed that a few of the cytomegalovirus-associated TCR beta chains recognize cytomegalovirus antigens. Some 16 rarely observed V segments, including chromosome 9 orphons, were excluded from the earlier analysis of about 610 of the donors because counts were too low. The classifier was reported to diagnose cytomegalovirus status with high specificity and sensitivity in both the original cohort and the validation cohort. Broadly in line with IMGT annotations, most TCR beta V segments showed up in productive rearrangements about 87% or about 30% of the time in an earlier analysis of 587 of the donors. A later analysis found that TCR association rates varied across HLA loci, with DRB1 alleles showing the most associated TCRs and HLA-C alleles the fewest. CMV serostatus was the only immune exposure information available for the cohort. A further reported finding was that TCR beta sequences accurately predicted the HLA-A and HLA-B alleles for most subjects in the first cohort. The authors suggested that the approach could potentially be extended to other disease states and immunological phenotypes. A cluster of highly shared sequence variants was judged likely to represent a technical artifact of the sequencing pipeline. Presence/absence analyses assumed roughly uniform sequencing depth across donors, an assumption that may not hold. In a later genetic analysis, a missense DCLRE1C variant was associated with V-gene and J-gene trimming of TCR beta chains, and the association was replicated in an independent cohort.

This clonotype originated in a man aged 35 to 55 in good health and CMV-seropositive. Sequenced: PBMCs. The V and J segments used are TRBV6-5 and TRBJ1-2; the D gene identity is not certain. The encoded CDR3 is CASSYSMEVGGYTF. The DNA is as follows: TGTGCCAGCAGTTACTCGATGGAGGTCGGTGGCTACACCTTC.